Presented here are 5 T cell receptor beta chains from one specimen sequenced in a study of T cell changes during pregnancy in multiple sclerosis. Sequencing was performed with immunoSEQ multiplex PCR; in TCRdb, only in-frame clones are kept and a portion is missing. The sample shows some 37,000 clones, around 94% of them seen only once. Sample: PBMCs (not recorded whether the cells were cultured). The origin of the receptors is a female donor with multiple sclerosis, enrolled in a pregnancy study.

The rearrangement joins TRBV28 to TRBJ1-5; D gene uncertain. Trimming removed 3 bases from V and 4 bases from J, with 10 bases in between. This CDR3 comprises 14 residues. Germline CDR1 MDHEN, CDR2 SYDVKM. The DNA of the CDR3 is TGTGCCAGCAGTTTGATTACGGGGAATCAGCCCCAGCATTTT. It specifies CASSLITGNQPQHF. The full variable domain, its missing parts supplied by reference TRBV28 and TRBJ1-5, is DVKVTQSSRYLVKRTGEKVFLECVQDMDHENMFWYRQDPGLGLRLIYFSYDVKMKEKGDIPEGYSVSREKKERFSLILESASTNQTSMYLCASSLITGNQPQHFGDGTRLSIL.

CDR3 DNA sequence: TGTGCCAGCTCACCCAAGACAGGGGGCCTTCCACAAGAGACCCAGTACTTC. Translation gives CASSPKTGGLPQETQYF. The chain uses TRBV18 and TRBJ2-5, with 10 bases that match TRBD1. The J segment lost 2 bases and the V segment lost 3 bases, leaving 9 bases of the junction unmatched. This CDR3 has 17 amino acids. CDR1 is KGHSH and CDR2 is LQKENI in the germline V gene.

The rearrangement links TRBV2 to TRBJ2-5, with 8 bases fitting TRBD2. This CDR3 is 13 amino acids long. Germline-derived CDR1 and CDR2 are SNHLY and FYNNEI. The ends lost 6 bases at V and 5 bases at J; junction bases unmatched: 5. The chain's CDR3 is CASSRGGTETQYF. Written as DNA, the CDR3 is TGTGCCAGCAGCCGGGGGGGGACGGAGACCCAGTACTTC.

V gene TRBV28 combines with J gene TRBJ2-1; 9 nucleotides match TRBD2. The CDR3 extends over 16 amino acids. The V gene end was trimmed by 5 bases and the J gene end by 7 bases; junction bases not matched to a gene: 12. Germline CDR1 and CDR2: MDHEN and SYDVKM. The CDR3, as DNA: TGTGCCAGCAGTCGCGATAGCGGGAGTATGACGAATGAGCAGTTCTTC. Its translation: CASSRDSGSMTNEQFF.

This chain links TRBV6-5 with TRBJ1-1; perhaps TRBD1 as D (6 bases). With 4 bases removed from V and 3 bases from J, the gap between germline ends came to 12 bases. Germline assignment: CDR1 MNHEY and CDR2 SVGAGI. The CDR3 covers 14 residues. The CDR3 here is CASSFHREDTEAFF. CDR3 DNA sequence: TGTGCCAGCAGTTTCCACAGGGAGGACACTGAAGCTTTCTTT.